The clone carrying this T cell receptor beta chain was recorded at least ten times. This specimen belongs to a study of T cells after yellow fever vaccination. Each CDR3 protein gets one entry after TCRdb re-called the 5' RACE reads with MiXCR. The top ten clones hold roughly 25% of a sample with hundreds of thousands of distinct CDR3 sequences, approximately 4% of them seen once. Germline V lookup: CDR1 MNHEY, CDR2 SMNVEV (reference sequence). The CDR3 loop spans 15 amino acids. Trimming cost V 8 bases and J 2 bases, with 16 bases left between them. The V gene is TRBV27, the J gene TRBJ2-1, with D unresolved. This material consisted of PBMCs, taken 5 days after the yellow fever booster vaccination. The receptor's source is a man in his late teens or twenties who received the YFV17D yellow fever vaccine. Here the CDR3 DNA reads TGTGCCAGCCTTGTTTGGCCAAATACCTACAATGAGCAGTTCTTC. Protein: CASLVWPNTYNEQFF.